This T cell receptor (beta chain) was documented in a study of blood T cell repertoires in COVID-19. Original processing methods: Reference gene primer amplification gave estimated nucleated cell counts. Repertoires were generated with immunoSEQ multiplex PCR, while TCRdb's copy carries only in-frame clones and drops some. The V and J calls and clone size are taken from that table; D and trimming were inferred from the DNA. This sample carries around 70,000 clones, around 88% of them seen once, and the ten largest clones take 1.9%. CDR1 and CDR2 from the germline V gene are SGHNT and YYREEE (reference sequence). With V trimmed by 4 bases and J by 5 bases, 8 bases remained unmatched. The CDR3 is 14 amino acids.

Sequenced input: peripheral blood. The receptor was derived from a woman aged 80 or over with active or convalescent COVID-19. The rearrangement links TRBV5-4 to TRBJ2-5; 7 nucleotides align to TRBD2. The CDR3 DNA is TGTGCCAGCAGCAGGACGGGGGGTGGGGAGACCCAGTACTTC. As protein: CASSRTGGGETQYF.